These 11 T cell receptor beta chains originate from one sample sequenced in a study of monozygotic twins with inflammatory bowel disease. One entry per CDR3 protein, without DNA, is what TCRdb gives after re-calling the 5' RACE reads. The sample totals fewer than 550,000 distinct CDR3 sequences; its top ten clones hold around 2.3%. Sequenced sample: blood. The receptors come from a human donor with ulcerative colitis or Crohn's disease, or a healthy co-twin of an affected twin (not recorded which).

The gene calls are TRBV20-1 and TRBJ2-7; TCRdb calls TRBD2, which cannot be checked without DNA. This CDR3 contains 16 residues. CDR1 and CDR2 (germline): DFQATT, SNEGSKA (reference sequence). The chain's CDR3 is CSAVGLAGQSSYEQYF.

V is TRBV10-3 and J is TRBJ2-3; as DNA is missing, the TRBD1 call by TCRdb cannot be tested. Germline loops: CDR1 ENHRY, CDR2 SYGVKD. CDR3 length: 12 residues. CDR3 residues: CATRGGSDTQYF.

The chain recombines TRBV5-1 with TRBJ2-5; TCRdb's D call of TRBD1 is untestable without DNA. CDR1 and CDR2 (germline): SGHRS, YFSETQ. There are 14 residues in the CDR3. The CDR3 region is CASSSPGPQETQYF.

The chain links TRBV20-1 to TRBJ1-1; TCRdb's D call, TRBD1, is unchecked because there is no DNA. Germline V gene sequence: CDR1 DFQATT, CDR2 SNEGSKA (reference sequence). There are 14 residues in the CDR3. The CDR3 spells CSAPLAGRDTEAFF.

The chain employs TRBV20-1 and TRBJ2-5; with no DNA, the TCRdb D assignment of TRBD2 cannot be verified. CDR1 is DFQATT, CDR2 SNEGSKA, per germline (reference sequence). This CDR3 has 18 amino acids. This CDR3 reads CSAAPLAGGPRHQETQYF.

V and J are TRBV20-1 and TRBJ2-5. The CDR3 runs to 13 residues. Germline V gene data show CDR1 as DFQATT and CDR2 as SNEGSKA (reference sequence). The CDR3 loop is CSASNRVQETQYF.

The chain is built from TRBV20-1 and TRBJ1-3; TCRdb's assignment of TRBD1 cannot be checked, as there is no DNA. Germline loops: CDR1 DFQATT, CDR2 SNEGSKA (reference sequence). The CDR3 is 15 amino acids. The chain's CDR3 is CSANRQGGTGNTIYF.

This chain joins TRBV3-1 and TRBJ1-1; as DNA is missing, the TRBD1 call by TCRdb cannot be tested. Germline assignment: CDR1 LGHDT and CDR2 YNNKEL (reference sequence). The CDR3 has 16 residues. This CDR3 is CASSQAWTGYGTEAFF.

The chain couples TRBV12-3 or TRBV12-4 to TRBJ2-6; absent DNA, TCRdb's TRBD2 call cannot be checked. This CDR3 has 18 amino acids. CDR3 protein: CASSYLAGDIGGANVLTF.

This chain uses TRBV5-1 with TRBJ1-2; TCRdb indicates TRBD1, and absent DNA this call remains unverified. The CDR3 covers 15 residues. The V gene's germline CDR1 is SGHRS and CDR2 YFSETQ. This CDR3 is CASSGGQTQNYGYTF.

The chain combines TRBV5-1 with TRBJ2-1; as DNA is missing, the TRBD2 call by TCRdb cannot be tested. CDR1 and CDR2 from the germline V gene are SGHRS and YFSETQ. This CDR3 is built from 13 residues. The CDR3 reads CASSLVSGGPRVF.